The 14 T cell receptor beta chains below were found in one sample sequenced in a study of the immune and genomic landscape of osteosarcoma. Some clones are missing from TCRdb's copy, which holds only in-frame ones; the method was immunoSEQ multiplex PCR. The profile shows 450 to 600 clones, 79% of them singletons. The specimen was metastatic tumor tissue from the chest wall. All receptors derive from a woman aged 18 to 35 with osteosarcoma.

V is TRBV4-3 and J is TRBJ2-7, with TRBD2 matching over 7 bases. Trimming cost V 1 base and J 4 bases; bases outside gene matches: 13. There are 17 residues in the CDR3. The V gene's germline CDR1 is LGHNA and CDR2 YSLEER. CDR3 nucleotide sequence: TGCGCCAGCAGCCAAGGGAGAGCTAGCGGCCCCGTATACGAGCAGTACTTC. This codes for CASSQGRASGPVYEQYF.

This clone was detected only a few times. Written as DNA, the CDR3 is TGCGCCAGCAGCGTTACGACAGGTAGCAATCAGCCCCAGCATTTT. It encodes CASSVTTGSNQPQHF. The chain couples TRBV5-1 to TRBJ1-5, with D perhaps TRBD1 (6 bases). The germline gives CDR1 SGHRS, CDR2 YFSETQ. The CDR3 has 15 amino acids. Trimming stripped 4 bases from V and 0 bases from J, with 11 bases between.

This chain connects TRBV19 to TRBJ2-1; maybe TRBD2 (5 bases). The V end was cut by 4 bases, the J end by 6 bases, with 13 bases between. This CDR3 is 14 amino acids long. Germline V gives CDR1 LNHDA, CDR2 SQIVND (reference sequence). CDR3 residues: CASSRTARGNEQFF. The CDR3 DNA sequence: TGTGCCAGTAGTAGGACTGCTCGGGGCAATGAGCAGTTCTTC.

The V call is TRBV6-5, the J call TRBJ2-3; D could derive from TRBD1 or TRBD2 (5 bases each). Looked up from germline, CDR1 is MNHEY and CDR2 is SVGAGI. Trimming took off 7 bases at V and 6 bases at J, with 17 bases between the two ends. This CDR3 has 14 residues. CDR3 nucleotides: TGTGCCAGCACCGAGAGGGGTGGGGTGGATACGCAGTATTTT. Its translation is CASTERGGVDTQYF.

V gene TRBV15 combines with J gene TRBJ2-2; 7 bases map to TRBD1. V dropped 4 bases and J dropped 4; count of bases not matched to a gene: 6. This CDR3 has 15 residues. The germline V gene has CDR1 LNHNV and CDR2 YYDKDF (reference sequence). Here the CDR3 reads CATSIADRATGELFF. CDR3 bases: TGTGCCACCAGCATAGCTGACAGGGCCACCGGGGAGCTGTTTTTT.

The chain is built from TRBV6-1 and TRBJ1-3; TRBD1 matches 8 bases. Trimming cost V 3 bases and J 4 bases; bases outside gene matches: 14. Germline lookup yields CDR1 MNHNS and CDR2 SASEGT. The CDR3 runs to 18 residues. This chain's CDR3 is CASSDVSRTGRRGNTIYF. The DNA for the CDR3 is TGTGCCAGCAGTGATGTTAGTCGGACAGGGAGGAGAGGAAACACCATATATTTT.

This chain joins TRBV19 and TRBJ2-7; 7 nucleotides align to TRBD2. Trimming took 3 bases from V and 6 from J; bases not matched to a gene: 5. Looked up from germline, CDR1 is LNHDA and CDR2 is SQIVND (reference sequence). This CDR3 has 13 amino acids. The CDR3: CASSIPTGGEQYF. Here the CDR3 DNA reads TGTGCCAGTAGTATCCCCACGGGGGGCGAGCAGTACTTC.

The sample holds a few counts of this clone. The chain uses TRBV5-7 and TRBJ1-1; tentative D call: TRBD1 (6 bases). TRBV5-7 is reported as an ORF; its role is uncertain. The V gene lost 6 bases and the J gene lost 4 bases, with 19 bases spanning the gap. The CDR3 spans 15 residues. The CDR3 DNA reads TGTGCCAGCACCTCTGGAGGGGGGGCGTCCACTGAAGCTTTCTTT. It encodes CASTSGGGASTEAFF.

A word on this clone: A far larger clone is off by one base, so a read error is likely. The genes are TRBV6-9 and TRBJ1-4; D may be TRBD1 (5 bases). The CDR3 covers 14 residues. Germline assignment: CDR1 MNHGY and CDR2 SVAAGI. CDR3: CVSSYSRDNEKLFF. CDR3 DNA sequence: TGTGTCAGCAGTTACTCCAGGGATAATGAAAAACTGTTTTTT.

This chain uses TRBV5-1 with TRBJ2-1, with TRBD2 matching over 8 bases. There are 16 residues in the CDR3. The V gene end was trimmed by 6 bases and the J gene end by 5 bases; junction bases not matched to a gene: 13. Germline V gives CDR1 SGHRS, CDR2 YFSETQ. CDR3 region: CASKGGAGAGHNEQFF. Written as DNA, the CDR3 is TGCGCCAGCAAGGGGGGAGCGGGGGCCGGCCACAATGAGCAGTTCTTC.

This clone turned up a few times. J is TRBJ2-7 and V is TRBV5-6, with 8 bases lining up with TRBD2. The CDR3 has 14 amino acids. The ends lost 1 base at V and 6 bases at J; junction bases unmatched: 6. Germline CDR1 reads SGHDT; CDR2 reads YYEEEE. The CDR3 loop is CASSLWSSGSEQYF. In DNA, the CDR3 is TGTGCCAGCAGCTTGTGGTCTAGCGGGTCCGAGCAGTACTTC.

The rearrangement uses TRBV5-1 and TRBJ1-2; 7 bases line up with TRBD1. Trimming removed 4 bases from V and 8 bases from J; junction bases left unmatched: 11. The CDR3 length is 14 residues. The V gene's germline CDR1 is SGHRS and CDR2 YFSETQ. As DNA, the CDR3 is TGCGCCAGCAGCCTGGCAGGAGGGGGCCGGGGCTACACCTTC. This translates into CASSLAGGGRGYTF.

The chain uses TRBV28 and TRBJ1-5; the D gene is possibly TRBD1 (5 bases). V shed 6 bases and J shed 0 bases, with 18 bases lying between them. The CDR3 spans 17 residues. Germline CDR1 and CDR2: MDHEN and SYDVKM. CDR3 sequence reads: CASSPTAGKGSNQPQHF. The CDR3 coding sequence is TGTGCCAGCAGCCCCACGGCAGGGAAGGGTAGCAATCAGCCCCAGCATTTT.

The J gene is TRBJ1-1, the V gene TRBV10-3; unclear D gene. From germline, CDR1 is ENHRY and CDR2 SYGVKD. Trimming stripped 4 bases from V and 0 bases from J, with 12 bases between. This CDR3 region has 15 residues. In DNA, the CDR3 is TGTGCCATCAGTGTCGGCAGGTCGTTGAACACTGAAGCTTTCTTT. It translates to CAISVGRSLNTEAFF.